This T cell receptor (beta chain) comes out of a study of blood T cell repertoires in COVID-19. Across the study: PBMCs, B-cell-depleted T cells, or T cells were the source of the cDNA or gDNA that made up the material.

Germline-derived CDR1 and CDR2 are SGHTA and FQGNSA. V trimming: 3 bases; J trimming: 3 bases; junction bases outside the gene matches: 4. This CDR3 has 14 amino acids. Profiled with immunoSEQ multiplex PCR; TCRdb holds only in-frame clones, not every one. The sample lists 35,000 to 55,000 clones, around nine tenths occurring once. The receptor's source is a human donor in a cohort sampled during active COVID-19. This sequence joins TRBV7-2 and TRBJ1-1, with TRBD1 identical over 7 bases. Sequences were obtained from peripheral blood. The CDR3 sequence: CASSLTGLHTEAFF. The CDR3 nucleotides are TGTGCCAGCAGCTTGACAGGGTTACACACTGAAGCTTTCTTT.